The clone carrying this T cell receptor beta chain was observed once. Its antigen is unknown. Combining a sample-barcoded 5' primer with a J-beta primer mix, a second PCR ran for about 7 to 12 cycles. TCRdb ran MiXCR on the 5' RACE reads and lists one entry per CDR3 protein. The sample includes approximately 830,000 distinct CDR3 sequences, 62% seen only once; the top ten take roughly a quarter. The data derive from a study of blood T cells in healthy people across ages. Study-wide points: The long-lived group displayed more naive CD4+ cells, plus higher diversity, than the aged donors did. CMV status of donors was unknown, possibly confounding expanded clonotype changes. PBMCs that were unsorted prevented a conclusive naive versus antigen-experienced comparison.

V shed 4 bases, J shed 1 base, and the junction held 7 bases outside the gene matches. The V gene's germline CDR1 is SGHKS and CDR2 YYEKEE (reference sequence). This CDR3 contains 15 residues. Sequencing was carried out using blood. The V gene is TRBV5-5, the J gene TRBJ2-7, with TRBD2 matching 8 bases. The source of this sequence is a man aged 30 to 39 in good health. CDR3 sequence (DNA): TGTGCCAGCAGCCGTAGCGGGGAAGTGTCCTACGAGCAGTACTTC. This encodes CASSRSGEVSYEQYF. The variable domain in full, with the rest retrieved from reference TRBV5-5 and TRBJ2-7, is DAGVTQSPTHLIKTRGQQVTLRCSPISGHKSVSWYQQVLGQGPQFIFQYYEKEERGRGNFPDRFSARQFPNYSSELNVNALLLGDSALYLCASSRSGEVSYEQYFGPGTRLTVT.